Each of the 23 T cell receptor beta chains below was sequenced from the same sample in a study of T cells after yellow fever vaccination. TCRdb re-analysed the 5' RACE reads in MiXCR, keeping a single row per CDR3 protein. Of about 320,000 distinct CDR3 sequences listed, around 12% are singletons. The starting material was CD4+ T cells sorted from PBMCs, obtained 15 days after the yellow fever booster vaccination. These receptors came from a man aged 18 to 35 who received the YFV17D yellow fever vaccine.

This clonotype was recorded a few times. The V call is TRBV11-2, the J call TRBJ2-7, with D possibly being TRBD2 (6 bases). V lost 0 bases and J lost 9, with 12 bases in between. The V gene's germline CDR1 is SGHAT and CDR2 FQNNGV. The CDR3 sequence is 13 residues long. CDR3 DNA: TGTGCCAGCAGCTTAGAGGGACTCGCGGGGCAGTACTTC. This translates into CASSLEGLAGQYF.

In this sample, this clonotype turned up a few times. The chain combines TRBV5-5 with TRBJ2-1; TRBD1 matches 8 bases. With V trimmed by 1 base and J by 8 bases, 5 bases remained unmatched. Germline CDR1 is SGHKS and CDR2 is YYEKEE (reference sequence). The CDR3 contains 14 residues. As DNA, the CDR3 is TGTGCCAGCAGCTTGTGGCAGGGGGCCTATGAGCAGTTCTTC. Translated: CASSLWQGAYEQFF.

The V and J genes are TRBV20-1 and TRBJ1-5; TRBD1 is a possible D gene (5 bases). Trimming left V 4 bases short and J 5 bases short, with 18 bases between. The CDR3 contains 15 residues. Germline V CDR1 and CDR2: DFQATT, SNEGSKA (reference sequence). This CDR3 reads CSATSLGGGDQPQHF. CDR3 bases: TGCAGTGCTACTTCGCTGGGCGGGGGAGATCAGCCCCAGCATTTT.

This clonotype was found a few times. This rearrangement joins TRBV29-1 to TRBJ2-7; D may correspond to TRBD1 or TRBD2 (6 bases each). This CDR3 contains 11 residues. With 7 bases removed from V and 5 bases from J, the gap between germline ends came to 12 bases. Germline CDR1 and CDR2: SQVTM and ANQGSEA. The CDR3, as DNA: TGCAGCGCAGGGGACTGGGACGAGCAGTACGTC. Translation: CSAGDWDEQYV.

This clonotype was recorded many times. The V and J genes are TRBV7-2 and TRBJ2-5; D not certain. The germline V and J ends were trimmed by 2 bases and 1 base, with 8 bases remaining between them. The CDR3 runs to 14 residues. Per the germline V gene, CDR1 is SGHTA and CDR2 is FQGNSA. In nucleotides, the CDR3 is TGTGCCAGCAGCTTAAGCGCGTTCCAAGAGACCCAGTACTTC. It specifies CASSLSAFQETQYF.

CDR3 amino acids: CASRIELGFYQTQYF. The CDR3 bases are TGTGCCAGCAGGATCGAGCTAGGGTTTTATCAGACCCAGTACTTC. V usage is TRBV6-5 and J usage is TRBJ2-5; D is ambiguous. The V gene's germline CDR1 is MNHEY and CDR2 SVGAGI. The V gene lost 6 bases and the J gene lost 6 bases, with 20 bases spanning the gap. The CDR3 spans 15 residues.

Only a few counts were recorded for this clonotype. The chain couples TRBV27 to TRBJ1-5, with D maybe TRBD1 (5 bases). The CDR3 runs to 15 residues. V was shortened by 5 bases and J by 0 bases, with 11 bases between the two germline ends. CDR1 MNHEY and CDR2 SMNVEV come from the germline V gene (reference sequence). The CDR3 DNA reads as TGTGCCAGCAGTCAGTGGGGCTATAGCAATCAGCCCCAGCATTTT. Its protein product is CASSQWGYSNQPQHF.

This clonotype was seen a few times. The rearrangement links TRBV10-3 to TRBJ2-2; no definite D call. Per the germline V gene, CDR1 is ENHRY and CDR2 is SYGVKD. This CDR3 contains 12 residues. Trimming took off 2 bases at V and 2 bases at J, with 0 bases between the two ends. The CDR3 here is CAISENTGELFF. The CDR3, as DNA: TGTGCCATCAGTGAGAACACCGGGGAGCTGTTTTTT.

This clonotype was found a few times. The chain is built from TRBV20-1 and TRBJ2-1, with TRBD1 matching 8 bases. The CDR3 is 14 residues long. V lost 3 bases and J lost 8; bases outside the gene matches: 9. Germline V gives CDR1 DFQATT, CDR2 SNEGSKA (reference sequence). The CDR3 reads CSARAPQGAYEQFF. The CDR3, as DNA: TGCAGTGCTAGGGCCCCTCAGGGGGCTTATGAGCAGTTCTTC.

This clonotype was counted between two and nine times. This chain links TRBV28 with TRBJ2-7, with TRBD1 matching 7 bases. Per the germline V gene, CDR1 is MDHEN and CDR2 is SYDVKM. Trimming at V came to 5 bases and at J to 3 bases, leaving 10 bases not matched to a gene. The CDR3 loop spans 15 amino acids. The CDR3 DNA is TGTGCCAGCAGTCCCTCACAGGGGATGATCTACGAGCAGTACTTC. Translated, it gives CASSPSQGMIYEQYF.

The sample holds many counts of this clonotype. The chain recombines TRBV9 with TRBJ2-3; 7 nucleotides line up with TRBD2. V lost 3 bases and J lost 1; bases outside the gene matches: 5. This CDR3 is 15 amino acids long. Germline V gene lookup returns CDR1 SGDLS and CDR2 YYNGEE. This CDR3 reads CASSAAGDGTDTQYF. Here the CDR3 DNA reads TGTGCCAGCAGCGCGGCGGGGGACGGCACAGATACGCAGTATTTT.

The chain couples TRBV28 to TRBJ2-7, with D maybe TRBD1 (6 bases). Trimming stripped 5 bases from V and 2 bases from J, with 19 bases between. The CDR3 has 16 residues. Germline CDR1 is MDHEN and CDR2 is SYDVKM. CDR3 sequence: CASSPSRGQGPYEQYV. CDR3 sequence (DNA): TGTGCCAGCAGTCCATCCCGCGGGCAGGGGCCCTACGAGCAGTACGTC.

This clonotype has just a few counts. The V call is TRBV5-1, the J call TRBJ2-1; 9 bases fit TRBD2. Germline V CDR1 and CDR2: SGHRS, YFSETQ. V gave up 5 bases and J gave up 1 base; unmatched junction bases: 7. CDR3 length: 16 residues. The DNA of the CDR3 is TGCGCCAGCAGTCTGCCTCTAGCGGGGTCCTACAATGAGCAGTTCTTC. Translation: CASSLPLAGSYNEQFF.

The chain employs TRBV29-1 and TRBJ2-7; possible D gene TRBD2, 5 bases. Trimming took off 6 bases at V and 2 bases at J, with 11 bases between the two ends. This CDR3 is 12 amino acids long. The germline V gene has CDR1 SQVTM and CDR2 ANQGSEA. CDR3 sequence reads: CSVASGTYEQYF. The CDR3 coding sequence is TGCAGCGTCGCTTCGGGGACCTACGAGCAGTACTTC.

The chain joins TRBV27 to TRBJ2-5; perhaps TRBD1 as D (5 bases). V was shortened by 9 bases and J by 3 bases, with 20 bases between the two germline ends. The CDR3 consists of 15 residues. Per the germline V gene, CDR1 is MNHEY and CDR2 is SMNVEV (reference sequence). In DNA form, the CDR3 reads TGTGCCAGGAGTAACAGGCGGCCGAGGAAAGAGACCCAGTACTTC. Amino acid sequence: CARSNRRPRKETQYF.

This chain connects TRBV19 to TRBJ1-6; 8 bases fit TRBD1. V trimming: 5 bases; J trimming: 4 bases; junction bases outside the gene matches: 4. CDR1 is LNHDA and CDR2 is SQIVND in the germline V gene (reference sequence). This CDR3 is 15 amino acids long. In DNA, the CDR3 is TGTGCCAGTAGTCGGACAGGGACTTATAATTCACCCCTCCACTTT. It codes for CASSRTGTYNSPLHF.

This clonotype occurred a few times. At one end, the junction sequence differs from germline, possibly due to a read error. This rearrangement joins TRBV7-7 to TRBJ2-1; D is undetermined. CDR1 is SSHAT and CDR2 is FNYEAQ in the germline V gene (reference sequence). The CDR3 covers 15 residues. CDR3 region: CASSLVWGLGNEQFF. As DNA, the CDR3 is TGTGCTAGCAGCTTAGTATGGGGTTTGGGCAATGAGCAGTTCTTC.

This clonotype was found a few times. V is TRBV4-1 and J is TRBJ2-4, with 9 bases aligning to TRBD2. CDR1 and CDR2 (germline): MGHRA, YSYEKL. V lost 0 bases and J lost 3; bases outside the gene matches: 15. The CDR3 sequence is 20 residues long. The CDR3 is CASSQEKGSGGPPIKNIQYF. CDR3 in DNA: TGCGCCAGCAGCCAAGAAAAGGGAAGCGGGGGGCCCCCTATCAAAAACATTCAGTACTTC.

This clonotype has only a few counts. The chain has TRBV6-6 and TRBJ2-2; the match to TRBD2 covers 10 bases. The V segment lost 5 bases and the J segment 0 bases; nucleotides outside the gene matches: 12. Germline CDR1 and CDR2: MNHNY and SVGAGI (reference sequence). The CDR3 has 19 residues. The CDR3 sequence: CASSQAGGDVSTNTGELFF. Here the CDR3 DNA reads TGTGCCAGCAGTCAAGCGGGGGGGGATGTGAGTACGAACACCGGGGAGCTGTTTTTT.

This chain links TRBV11-2 with TRBJ2-3, with D possibly being TRBD2 (5 bases). Between the trimmed V and J ends, which lost 7 bases and 3 bases, there was a span of 14 bases. The germline CDR1 and CDR2 sequences are SGHAT and FQNNGV. This CDR3 spans 14 amino acids. CDR3 DNA: TGTGCCAGCACCCCGGAGGTAGTAACAGATACGCAGTATTTT. Encoded protein: CASTPEVVTDTQYF.

This clonotype was found many times. The V call is TRBV11-2, the J call TRBJ1-1, with TRBD1 as a possible D gene (5 bases). The germline V gene has CDR1 SGHAT and CDR2 FQNNGV. The CDR3 totals 12 residues. V lost 6 bases and J 8 bases, leaving 13 bases between the germline ends. The CDR3 coding sequence is TGTGCCAGCAGTTATTCACGGGGGGAAGCTTTCTTT. Protein product: CASSYSRGEAFF.

The chain employs TRBV29-1 and TRBJ2-3, with TRBD1 matching over 12 bases. CDR1 is SQVTM, CDR2 ANQGSEA, per germline. The CDR3 has 14 amino acids. Losses at the gene ends were 3 bases for V and 5 bases for J; bases not matched to a gene: 3. CDR3 bases: TGCAGCGTTGATGGGACAGGGGGCCAAGATACGCAGTATTTT. Amino acid sequence: CSVDGTGGQDTQYF.

The gene calls are TRBV6-2 or TRBV6-3 and TRBJ2-5; D possibly matches TRBD1 or TRBD2 (5 bases each). V was cut by 2 bases and J by 4 bases, with 11 bases left in between. Germline assignment: CDR1 MNHEY and CDR2 SVGEGT. The CDR3 extends over 14 amino acids. For the CDR3, the DNA is TGTGCCAGCAGTTACCGGGGCCGTCTAGAGACCCAGTACTTC. Translating it yields CASSYRGRLETQYF.